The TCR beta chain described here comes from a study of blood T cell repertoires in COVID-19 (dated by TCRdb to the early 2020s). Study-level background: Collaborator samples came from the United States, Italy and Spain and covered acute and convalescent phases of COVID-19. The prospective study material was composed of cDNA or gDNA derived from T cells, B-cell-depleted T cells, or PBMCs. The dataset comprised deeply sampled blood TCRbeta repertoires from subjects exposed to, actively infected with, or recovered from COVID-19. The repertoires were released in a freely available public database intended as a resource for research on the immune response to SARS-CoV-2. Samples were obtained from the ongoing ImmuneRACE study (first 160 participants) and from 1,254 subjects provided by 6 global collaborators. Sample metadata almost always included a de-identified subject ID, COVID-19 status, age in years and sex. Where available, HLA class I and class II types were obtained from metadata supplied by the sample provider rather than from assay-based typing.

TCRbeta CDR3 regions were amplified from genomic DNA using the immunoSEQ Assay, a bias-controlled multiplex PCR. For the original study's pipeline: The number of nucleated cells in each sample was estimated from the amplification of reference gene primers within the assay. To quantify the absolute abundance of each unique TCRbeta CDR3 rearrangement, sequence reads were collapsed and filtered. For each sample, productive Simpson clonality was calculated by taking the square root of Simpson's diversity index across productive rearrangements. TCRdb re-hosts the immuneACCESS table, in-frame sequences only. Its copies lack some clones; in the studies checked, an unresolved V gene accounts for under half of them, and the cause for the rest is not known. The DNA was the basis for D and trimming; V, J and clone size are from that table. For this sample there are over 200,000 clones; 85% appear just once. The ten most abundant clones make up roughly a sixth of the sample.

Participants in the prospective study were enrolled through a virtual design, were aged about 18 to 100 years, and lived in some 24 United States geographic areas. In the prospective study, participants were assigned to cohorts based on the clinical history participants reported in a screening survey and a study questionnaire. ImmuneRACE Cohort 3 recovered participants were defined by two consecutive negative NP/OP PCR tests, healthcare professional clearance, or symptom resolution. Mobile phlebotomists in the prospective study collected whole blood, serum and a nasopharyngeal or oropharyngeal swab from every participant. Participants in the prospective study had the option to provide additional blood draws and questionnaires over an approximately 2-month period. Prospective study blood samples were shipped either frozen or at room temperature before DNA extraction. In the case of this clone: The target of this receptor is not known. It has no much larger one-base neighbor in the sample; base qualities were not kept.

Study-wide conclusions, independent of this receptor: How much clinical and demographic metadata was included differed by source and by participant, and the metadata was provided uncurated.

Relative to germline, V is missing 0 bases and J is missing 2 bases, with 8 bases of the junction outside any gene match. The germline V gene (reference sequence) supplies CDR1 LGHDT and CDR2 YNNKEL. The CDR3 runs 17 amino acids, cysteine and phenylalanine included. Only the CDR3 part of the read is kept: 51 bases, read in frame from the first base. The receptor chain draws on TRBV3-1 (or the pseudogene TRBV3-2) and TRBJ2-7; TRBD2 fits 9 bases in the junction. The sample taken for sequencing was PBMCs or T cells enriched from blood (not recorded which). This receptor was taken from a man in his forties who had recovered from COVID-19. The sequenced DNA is TGTGCCAGCAGCCAAGATCCGCTGACTAGCGGCACCTACGAGCAGTACTTC. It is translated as CASSQDPLTSGTYEQYF.